This T cell receptor beta chain comes out of a study of blood T cell repertoires in COVID-19. Study-level background: The United States, Italy and Spain supplied acute and convalescent COVID-19 samples.

CDR1 and CDR2 from the germline V gene are KGHSH and LQKENI. The V segment lost 8 bases and the J segment 1 base; nucleotides outside the gene matches: 12. The CDR3 is made up of 16 amino acids. Using immunoSEQ multiplex PCR, the repertoire was profiled, and TCRdb retains in-frame clones only, with some absent. The data contain fewer than 200,000 clones, approximately 90% of them singletons. The sequencing input was peripheral blood. This chain uses TRBV18 with TRBJ2-5, with TRBD1 matching 8 bases. The TCR was taken from a woman under 30 who had recovered from COVID-19. The CDR3 DNA reads as TGTGCCAGCCAAGTAATGGACAGGGCGGCCCAAGAGACCCAGTACTTC. Translated: CASQVMDRAAQETQYF.